This T cell receptor beta chain was found in a study of T-cell reconstitution after alpha-beta-depleted transplantation in children. The CDR3 runs 14 residues. The germline CDR1 and CDR2 sequences are MNHNS and SASEGT. V was trimmed by 5 bases and J by 5 bases, leaving 16 bases between them. Study-level findings and limits: Where alpha-beta T cells came from about two months after transplant was reportedly several hundred expanded graft clones. Certain patients had high TCRbeta diversity at day 60, and it came from recipient T cells and thymic progenitors that survived. T-cell counts and diversity at one year post-transplant came mainly from newly produced T cells.

This sample's TCRbeta library carried unique molecular identifier barcodes. TCRdb re-derived calls from the PCR reads in MiXCR, one entry per CDR3 protein. The data contain approximately 80,000 distinct CDR3 sequences, over 12% of them singletons. This clonotype was counted only a few times. Its antigen is unidentified. The chain links TRBV6-1 to TRBJ2-7; D is possibly TRBD1 or TRBD2 (6 bases each). This sequence originates from a male patient between 2 and 15 years old who had a stem cell transplant for acute lymphoblastic leukemia, so the T cells may come from the graft donor. The sequencing used PBMCs, mostly from graft donor cells, collected 180 days after TCRalphabeta/CD19-depleted stem cell transplant. CDR3 DNA sequence: TGTGCCAGCAGTAGGGGGGTTTCGAGAGACGAGCAGTACTTC. Translation gives CASSRGVSRDEQYF.